These 29 T cell receptor beta chains originate from one sample sequenced in a study of regulatory T cells in long-lasting Graves disease. Arm-PCR of CDR3 regions and iRepertoire HTBI primers were used to build TCR beta libraries. Using its own MiXCR run on the multiplex PCR reads, TCRdb lists one record per CDR3 protein. The sample holds roughly 400,000 distinct CDR3 sequences, approximately 16% seen once. Time point reported: newly diagnosed GD, antithyroid drugs for less than 3 months. From PBMCs, RNA was extracted and then used to make the TCR library. These data also formed part of another study, on T cells in Graves' hyperthyroidism and ophthalmopathy.

The sample was peripheral blood mononuclear cells (PBMCs), taken at new diagnosis, from a patient treated with antithyroid drugs. These receptors were taken from a woman aged 40 to 50 with Graves disease.

This clonotype occurred many times. The rearrangement joins TRBV7-9 to TRBJ2-7; 8 bases agree with TRBD1. The length of the CDR3 is 15 residues. V lost 4 bases and J lost 3; bases outside the gene matches: 8. In germline, CDR1 is SEHNR, CDR2 FQNEAQ (reference sequence). This CDR3 reads CASSWGQVGGYEQYF. CDR3 DNA sequence: TGTGCCAGCAGCTGGGGACAGGTCGGGGGCTACGAGCAGTACTTC. Full variable domain (rest looked up from reference TRBV7-9 and TRBJ2-7): DTGVSQNPRHKITKRGQNVTFRCDPISEHNRLYWYRQTLGQGPEFLTYFQNEAQLEKSRLLSDRFSAERPKGSFSTLEIQRTEQGDSAMYLCASSWGQVGGYEQYFGPGTRLTVT.

This clonotype was detected many times. The CDR3 region has the DNA TGTGCCAGCAGTTTTAAAGGCATCTCATCCTACAATGAGCAGTTCTTC. The encoded protein is CASSFKGISSYNEQFF. The V gene is TRBV28, the J gene TRBJ2-1; D not resolved. Germline V gene sequence: CDR1 MDHEN, CDR2 SYDVKM. This CDR3 comprises 16 residues. V was pared by 3 bases and J by 1 base, with 13 bases between.

The genes are TRBV12-3 or TRBV12-4 and TRBJ1-1; no clear D gene. V lost 5 bases to trimming and J lost 5 bases, with 15 bases between them. CDR3 length: 14 residues. The CDR3 here is CASSPRVVVTEAFF. Written as DNA, the CDR3 is TGTGCCAGCAGTCCCCGGGTAGTAGTAACTGAAGCTTTCTTT.

The table lists this clonotype with many counts. The J gene is TRBJ2-7, the V gene TRBV10-2; D gene ambiguous. Trimming pared 1 base from V and 2 bases from J, leaving 9 bases between. The CDR3 extends over 14 amino acids. The germline gives CDR1 WSHSY, CDR2 SAAADI. In nucleotides, the CDR3 is TGCGCCAGCAGTGAGTTAACGGCTACCTACGAGCAGTACTTC. This sequence encodes CASSELTATYEQYF.

This clonotype was seen only a few times. The chain recombines TRBV5-6 with TRBJ2-1, with 10 bases matching TRBD2. Germline assignment: CDR1 SGHDT and CDR2 YYEEEE. The CDR3 spans 15 residues. Germline trimming cut 4 bases from V and 8 bases from J; bases unmatched to any gene: 9. CDR3 sequence: CASSPLAGELHEQFF. The CDR3 bases are TGTGCCAGCAGCCCGCTAGCGGGAGAGCTCCATGAGCAGTTCTTC.

The CDR3: CSAIFSSSGEAFF. DNA of the CDR3: TGCAGTGCTATCTTCTCCAGCTCGGGTGAAGCTTTCTTT. This chain links TRBV20-1 with TRBJ1-1; D uncertain. The CDR3 is made up of 13 amino acids. From germline, CDR1 is DFQATT and CDR2 SNEGSKA (reference sequence). V shed 4 bases and J shed 7 bases, with 16 bases lying between them.

Many counts were recorded for this clonotype. The V gene is TRBV7-2, the J gene TRBJ2-5; 11 bases line up with TRBD2. V dropped 2 bases and J dropped 2; count of bases not matched to a gene: 7. The CDR3 extends over 17 amino acids. CDR1 is SGHTA, CDR2 FQGNSA, per germline. The CDR3 region is CASSLTSGSWMQETQYF. For the CDR3, the DNA is TGTGCCAGCAGCTTAACTAGCGGGAGTTGGATGCAAGAGACCCAGTACTTC.

This clonotype came up a few times. J is TRBJ2-1 and V is TRBV28; TRBD2 is a possible D gene (5 bases). The CDR3 has 16 amino acids. Trimming cost V 6 bases and J 5 bases, with 20 bases left between them. Germline V gives CDR1 MDHEN, CDR2 SYDVKM. Here the CDR3 DNA reads TGTGCCAGCAGACCTTCTCTAGTGGGAGCCCACAATGAGCAGTTCTTC. This codes for CASRPSLVGAHNEQFF.

The sample holds many counts of this clonotype. This chain links TRBV11-3 with TRBJ1-1; D remains ambiguous. The V and J ends lost 1 base and 5 bases respectively, with 8 bases between them. The CDR3 has 13 residues. The germline V gene has CDR1 SGHNT and CDR2 YENEEA. Written as DNA, the CDR3 is TGTGCCAGCAGCTTAGGGGGTTTTACTGAAGCTTTCTTT. Protein: CASSLGGFTEAFF.

The chain joins TRBV20-1 to TRBJ2-2; 10 bases are shared with TRBD2. CDR1 is DFQATT, CDR2 SNEGSKA, per germline (reference sequence). The CDR3 totals 16 residues. V shed 1 base and J 7 bases; nucleotides not matched to a gene: 9. The CDR3 DNA sequence: TGCAGTGCTAGAGCCAGCGGGAGGGCCGACAGCGGGGAGCTGTTTTTT. It encodes CSARASGRADSGELFF.

The rearrangement links TRBV10-3 to TRBJ2-1; D is possibly TRBD1 (6 bases). Per germline, CDR1 ENHRY and CDR2 SYGVKD. V was pared by 6 bases and J by 8 bases, with 11 bases between. CDR3 length: 12 residues. CDR3 DNA: TGTGCCATCAGCACAGGGATGGATGAGCAGTTCTTC. Protein: CAISTGMDEQFF.

This clonotype was seen many times. The CDR3 region is CASSFGGGNYEQYF. The CDR3 DNA reads as TGTGCCAGCAGTTTTGGTGGCGGGAACTACGAGCAGTACTTC. J is TRBJ2-7 and V is TRBV12-3 or TRBV12-4, with D tentatively TRBD2 (6 bases). V was pared by 3 bases and J by 3 bases, with 12 bases between. The CDR3 contains 14 residues.

At least ten counts were recorded for this clonotype. This chain uses TRBV2 with TRBJ1-1; D remains unclear. CDR3 length: 13 amino acids. V was trimmed by 6 bases and J by 3 bases, leaving 11 bases between them. Germline CDR1 and CDR2: SNHLY and FYNNEI. The CDR3 loop reads CASRVLRDTEAFF. DNA for the CDR3: TGTGCCAGCAGAGTTTTACGCGACACTGAAGCTTTCTTT. The variable domain in full, completed from reference TRBV2 and TRBJ1-1, reads EPEVTQTPSHQVTQMGQEVILRCVPISNHLYFYWYRQILGQKVEFLVSFYNNEISEKSEIFDDQFSVERPDGSNFTLKIRSTKLEDSAMYFCASRVLRDTEAFFGQGTRLTVV.

This clonotype was detected ten times or more. The gene calls are TRBV30 and TRBJ2-1; D unresolved. Germline assignment: CDR1 GTSNPN and CDR2 SVGIG (reference sequence). The length of the CDR3 is 11 residues. The germline V and J ends were trimmed by 2 bases and 9 bases, with 8 bases remaining between them. The CDR3 nucleotides read TGTGCCTGGAGTAGAAGGCGTGAGCAGTTCTTC. Protein sequence: CAWSRRREQFF.

This chain joins TRBV4-1 and TRBJ2-7, with unresolved D. V lost 0 bases and J lost 2, with 8 bases in between. This CDR3 is built from 14 residues. Per germline, CDR1 MGHRA and CDR2 YSYEKL. Written as DNA, the CDR3 is TGCGCCAGCAGCCAAGATCGGGCCACCTACGAGCAGTACTTC. Translating gives CASSQDRATYEQYF.

Only a few counts were recorded for this clonotype. V gene TRBV12-5 combines with J gene TRBJ2-1; perhaps TRBD2 as D (6 bases). The germline V and J ends were trimmed by 3 bases and 6 bases, with 24 bases remaining between them. The germline V gene has CDR1 LGHNT and CDR2 FRNRAP. The CDR3 runs 18 residues. The CDR3 spells CASGFALIAEREFNEQFF. For the CDR3, the DNA is TGTGCTAGTGGTTTCGCTTTAATAGCGGAAAGAGAATTCAATGAGCAGTTCTTC. Using reference TRBV12-5 and TRBJ2-1 for the parts outside the CDR3, the full variable domain is DARVTQTPRHKVTEMGQEVTMRCQPILGHNTVFWYRQTMMQGLELLAYFRNRAPLDDSGMPKDRFSAEMPDATLATLKIQPSEPRDSAVYFCASGFALIAEREFNEQFFGPGTRLTVL.

This clonotype was recorded at least ten times. The rearrangement uses TRBV29-1 and TRBJ2-1; 8 nucleotides match TRBD2. Germline V gene sequence: CDR1 SQVTM, CDR2 ANQGSEA. This CDR3 contains 14 residues. V lost 7 bases and J lost 9; bases outside the gene matches: 14. The CDR3 loop is CSGGVSSGQGEQFF. CDR3 nucleotide sequence: TGCAGCGGGGGGGTGTCTAGCGGGCAGGGTGAGCAGTTCTTC.

This clonotype appeared a single time. A far larger clone is a single base away, which makes a read error likely. The J gene is TRBJ1-1, the V gene TRBV11-1, with TRBD1 matching 7 bases. J gave up 8 bases and V 3 bases, and 12 bases lay outside the gene matches. In germline, CDR1 is SGHAT, CDR2 FQDESV (reference sequence). This CDR3 is 15 amino acids long. The CDR3 loop reads CASSFGGTARVEAFF. The CDR3 DNA reads TGTGCCAGCAGCTTTGGCGGGACAGCCCGAGTGGAAGCTTTCTTT.

This clonotype was counted many times. The rearrangement uses TRBV29-1 and TRBJ2-7, with 7 bases matching TRBD2. Germline V CDR1 and CDR2: SQVTM, ANQGSEA. The V and J ends lost 1 base and 9 bases, in that order; junction bases with no gene match: 3. This CDR3 region has 11 residues. The CDR3 here is CSVEAGGGQYF. The CDR3 region has the DNA TGCAGCGTTGAAGCGGGGGGAGGGCAGTACTTC.

In its sample, this clonotype was seen many times. The chain combines TRBV11-2 with TRBJ2-3, with 9 bases identical to TRBD2. The CDR3 length is 14 residues. Germline V gene data show CDR1 as SGHAT and CDR2 as FQNNGV. V was pared by 5 bases and J by 4 bases, with 4 bases of the junction left unmatched. CDR3 sequence reads: CASSPGLAPDTQYF. CDR3 sequence (DNA): TGTGCCAGCAGCCCGGGACTAGCTCCAGATACGCAGTATTTT. Using reference TRBV11-2 and TRBJ2-3 for the parts outside the CDR3, the full variable domain is EAGVAQSPRYKIIEKRQSVAFWCNPISGHATLYWYQQILGQGPKLLIQFQNNGVVDDSQLPKDRFSAERLKGVDSTLKIQPAKLEDSAVYLCASSPGLAPDTQYFGPGTRLTVL.

This clonotype was counted at least ten times. The chain links TRBV18 to TRBJ2-3; possibly TRBD1 for D (6 bases). This CDR3 has 14 amino acids. Trimming cost V 4 bases and J 1 base, with 9 bases left between them. In germline, CDR1 is KGHSH, CDR2 LQKENI. This CDR3 reads CASSRGRGTDTQYF. The CDR3 DNA reads TGTGCCAGCTCACGGGGGCGAGGCACAGATACGCAGTATTTT. The full variable domain, in which reference TRBV18 and TRBJ2-3 provide the parts outside the CDR3, is NAGVMQNPRHLVRRRGQEARLRCSPMKGHSHVYWYRQLPEEGLKFMVYLQKENIIDESGMPKERFSAEFPKEGPSILRIQQVVRGDSAAYFCASSRGRGTDTQYFGPGTRLTVL.

Sample share makes this clonotype medium-sized. This chain connects TRBV12-3 or TRBV12-4 to TRBJ2-5; D not resolved. The CDR3 consists of 14 residues. Trimming cost V 2 bases and J 1 base, with 8 bases left between them. The CDR3 DNA follows: TGTGCCAGCAGTTTAAGCCTGCGCCAAGAGACCCAGTACTTC. This gives the protein CASSLSLRQETQYF.

This clonotype was seen only a few times. V is TRBV5-6 and J is TRBJ1-4; D is unresolved. This CDR3 has 11 residues. Deletions cut 3 bases from V and 8 bases from J, with 5 bases between. Germline assignment: CDR1 SGHDT and CDR2 YYEEEE. CDR3 protein: CASSSSEKLFF. CDR3 DNA sequence: TGTGCCAGCAGCTCCAGCGAAAAACTGTTTTTT. Drawing the rest from reference TRBV5-6 and TRBJ1-4, the complete variable domain is DAGVTQSPTHLIKTRGQQVTLRCSPKSGHDTVSWYQQALGQGPQFIFQYYEEEERQRGNFPDRFSGHQFPNYSSELNVNALLLGDSALYLCASSSSEKLFFGSGTQLSVL.

This clonotype was seen at least ten times. The chain joins TRBV28 to TRBJ1-1; D unclear. V shed 5 bases and J shed 6 bases, with 10 bases lying between them. The length of the CDR3 is 12 residues. CDR1 and CDR2 from the germline V gene are MDHEN and SYDVKM. CDR3 protein: CASSKVKAEAFF. The CDR3 DNA reads TGTGCCAGCAGTAAAGTCAAGGCTGAAGCTTTCTTT.

This clonotype was seen once. This rearrangement joins TRBV28 to TRBJ1-5; D unclear. Germline V gene sequence: CDR1 MDHEN, CDR2 SYDVKM. This CDR3 has 13 amino acids. V lost 2 bases, J lost 3 bases, and 5 bases lay in between. The CDR3 region is CASSLRINQPQHF. The CDR3 nucleotides are TGTGCCAGCAGTTTAAGGATCAATCAGCCCCAGCATTTT.

This clonotype occurred many times. This chain uses TRBV2 with TRBJ1-5; D is undetermined. The germline V and J ends were trimmed by 10 bases and 6 bases, with 19 bases remaining between them. CDR1 is SNHLY and CDR2 is FYNNEI in the germline V gene. The CDR3 runs to 14 residues. CDR3 sequence (DNA): TGTGCCACCGACTCGGGTCTGCGTGGTCAGCCCCAGCATTTT. It translates to CATDSGLRGQPQHF.

This clonotype has just a few counts. This sequence joins TRBV29-1 and TRBJ2-3; D not resolved. This CDR3 comprises 13 residues. Germline V CDR1 and CDR2: SQVTM, ANQGSEA. The ends were cut back, 2 bases at V and 10 bases at J, with 16 bases in the middle. CDR3 bases: TGCAGCGTTGAAACAGCGTGGAGAATGGCGCAGTATTTT. This codes for CSVETAWRMAQYF.

The chain employs TRBV7-2 and TRBJ2-1, with D uncertain. This CDR3 contains 16 residues. V shed 4 bases and J shed 7 bases, with 20 bases lying between them. Germline-derived CDR1 and CDR2 are SGHTA and FQGNSA. CDR3 amino acids: CASSSTVRAGNNEQFF. The CDR3 region has the DNA TGTGCCAGCAGCTCCACTGTTCGGGCAGGTAATAATGAGCAGTTCTTC.

This clonotype was observed at least ten times. The V and J genes are TRBV20-1 and TRBJ2-3, with D maybe TRBD2 (6 bases). This CDR3 comprises 14 residues. Between the trimmed V and J ends, which lost 0 bases and 6 bases, there was a span of 13 bases. Germline V gives CDR1 DFQATT, CDR2 SNEGSKA (reference sequence). This CDR3 reads CSARDLGRGDTQYF. CDR3 in DNA: TGCAGTGCTAGAGATCTCGGGAGAGGCGATACGCAGTATTTT.